Shown below are 8 T cell receptor beta chains from a single sample sequenced in a study of blood T cell repertoires in COVID-19. Profiling relied on immunoSEQ multiplex PCR, and the TCRdb table lists in-frame clones only, not all of them. The sample records some 180,000 clones, around 80% being singletons. Sequencing input: peripheral blood. These receptors came from a human donor in a cohort sampled during active COVID-19.

The chain is built from TRBV21-1 and TRBJ2-1; the D call of TRBD1 is as the table states it, not checked on the DNA. TRBV21-1 is a documented pseudogene. The CDR3 has 17 amino acids. The CDR3 nucleotides are TGTGCCAGCAGCAAAAGGAAAGACAGGGCTTTCCTCAATGAGCAGTTCTTC. Residues: CASSKRKDRAFLNEQFF.

The chain has TRBV6-5 and TRBJ1-2, with D maybe TRBD1 (5 bases). CDR3 length: 13 amino acids. V was trimmed by 6 bases and J by 0 bases, leaving 8 bases between them. Germline V gene lookup returns CDR1 MNHEY and CDR2 SVGAGI. As DNA, the CDR3 is TGTGCCAGCAGGGGGCCTCCTAACTATGGCTACACCTTC. Encoded protein: CASRGPPNYGYTF.

This clone was seen ten or more times. The V and J genes are TRBV25-1 and TRBJ2-2; 8 bases fit TRBD2. This CDR3 comprises 13 residues. Germline V gene lookup returns CDR1 MGHDK and CDR2 SYGVNS. V gave up 5 bases and J gave up 5 bases; unmatched junction bases: 1. CDR3 loop: CASSPGGTGELFF. CDR3 DNA: TGTGCCAGCAGTCCGGGGGGGACCGGGGAGCTGTTTTTT.

The chain employs TRBV2 and TRBJ2-7, with D tentatively TRBD1 (5 bases). V lost 3 bases and J lost 5, with 14 bases in between. The V gene's germline CDR1 is SNHLY and CDR2 FYNNEI. The CDR3 is made up of 14 amino acids. CDR3 sequence reads: CASSDTRATHEQYF. The CDR3 bases are TGTGCCAGCAGTGATACCAGGGCGACCCACGAGCAGTACTTC. The full variable domain, its missing parts supplied by reference TRBV2 and TRBJ2-7, is EPEVTQTPSHQVTQMGQEVILRCVPISNHLYFYWYRQILGQKVEFLVSFYNNEISEKSEIFDDQFSVERPDGSNFTLKIRSTKLEDSAMYFCASSDTRATHEQYFGPGTRLTVT.

This chain joins TRBV19 and TRBJ2-5; no clear D gene. V lost 4 bases, J lost 5 bases, and 14 bases lay in between. This CDR3 spans 14 amino acids. Per germline, CDR1 LNHDA and CDR2 SQIVND (reference sequence). In DNA, the CDR3 is TGTGCCAGTAGTAGAAAAGGCGGCCGGGAGACCCAGTACTTC. It encodes CASSRKGGRETQYF.

The gene calls are TRBV18 and TRBJ2-7; D gene uncertain. The V gene's germline CDR1 is KGHSH and CDR2 LQKENI. V shed 2 bases and J shed 4 bases, with 6 bases lying between them. The CDR3 contains 12 residues. The CDR3 reads CASSPLTYEQYF. The CDR3 bases are TGTGCCAGCTCACCATTGACATACGAGCAGTACTTC.

The chain is built from TRBV14 and TRBJ1-4; no definite D call. CDR1 is SGHDN and CDR2 is FVKESK in the germline V gene. The CDR3 is 13 amino acids. V was clipped by 5 bases and J by 7 bases, with 11 bases between them. For the CDR3, the DNA is TGTGCCAGCAGCTCACAGATGGGTGAAAAACTGTTTTTT. It specifies CASSSQMGEKLFF.

The chain uses TRBV5-1 and TRBJ2-3, with TRBD2 matching 7 bases. The CDR3 loop spans 14 amino acids. J gave up 3 bases and V 7 bases, and 8 bases lay outside the gene matches. CDR1 and CDR2 from the germline V gene are SGHRS and YFSETQ. CDR3 nucleotides: TGCGCCAGCTACGTGGCCGGGGGGACAGATACGCAGTATTTT. Its protein is CASYVAGGTDTQYF.